The sample holds a few counts of the clone carrying this TCR beta chain. Its antigen is undetermined. With 3 bases clipped from V and 2 bases from J, the junction kept 9 bases outside the gene matches. CDR1 SNHLY and CDR2 FYNNEI come from the germline V gene. The CDR3 covers 17 residues. Preparation of the TCRbeta library used unique molecular identifiers. TCRdb re-derived calls from the PCR reads in MiXCR, one entry per CDR3 protein. The sample yields 750,000 to 950,000 distinct CDR3 sequences, about 16% seen once. The data belong to a study of T-cell reconstitution after alpha-beta-depleted transplantation in children. Findings and limits, study-wide: The origin of alpha-beta T cells about two months after transplant was reportedly several hundred expanded graft clones. From newly produced T cells came most of the T-cell counts and diversity one year after transplant.

The clonotype was recovered from a male patient younger than 18 who had a stem cell transplant for acute lymphoblastic leukemia, so the T cells may come from the graft donor. This sequence joins TRBV2 and TRBJ2-1; 8 positions match TRBD2. The source material was PBMCs, mostly from graft donor cells, sampled 360 days after TCRalphabeta/CD19-depleted stem cell transplant. CDR3 sequence reads: CASSELRELAAYNEQFF. In DNA form, the CDR3 reads TGTGCCAGCAGTGAGTTGAGGGAACTAGCGGCCTACAATGAGCAGTTCTTC. Combining the CDR3 with reference TRBV2 and TRBJ2-1 gives the whole variable domain EPEVTQTPSHQVTQMGQEVILRCVPISNHLYFYWYRQILGQKVEFLVSFYNNEISEKSEIFDDQFSVERPDGSNFTLKIRSTKLEDSAMYFCASSELRELAAYNEQFFGPGTRLTVL.